These T cell receptor beta chains were read from a single sample in a study of Ad26.COV2.S vaccination and SARS-CoV-2 variants. Method: immunoSEQ multiplex PCR; TCRdb's copy keeps in-frame clones and lacks some. The sample shows about half a million clones, roughly 87% of them seen only once. Specimen: peripheral blood, collected in a trial of Ad26.COV2.S vaccine versus placebo. These receptors originate from a person between 18 and 65 years old who received the Ad26.COV2.S COVID-19 vaccine or a placebo. Both conserved end residues are part of each CDR3. The D gene is left open where the match is weak. Only some rows state a clone size, as once, few, many or a class for expanded clones.

TRBD1	-	TRBV6-5	TRBJ1-5	TGTGCCAGCAGCCGTACCAGGGGGAATCAGCCCCAGCATTTT	CASSRTRGNQPQHF
-	-	TRBV18	TRBJ2-7	TGTGCCAGCTCCTTCGGGGCCCCCTACGAGCAGTACTTC	CASSFGAPYEQYF
-	-	TRBV7-9	TRBJ2-1	TGTGCCAGCAGCTTAGGAGTGGCCATCGGGAAACCCTCCTACAATGAGCAGTTCTTC	CASSLGVAIGKPSYNEQFF
TRBD2	-	TRBV30	TRBJ2-7	TGTGCCTGGAGCGGGAGGGCCTCGATCGGCTACGAGCAGTACTTC	CAWSGRASIGYEQYF
TRBD2	-	TRBV5-4	TRBJ2-1	TGTGCCAGCAGCCCACCGACTAGCGGGATTCCCCCAACTCAGTTCTTC	CASSPPTSGIPPTQFF
-	-	TRBV18	TRBJ2-7	TGTGCCAGCTCACCAGGGGGGGGCACTGGCCACGAGCAGTACTTC	CASSPGGGTGHEQYF
TRBD1	-	TRBV30	TRBJ1-1	TGTGCCTGGAGTCGGACCTTGTGGGACAGGGAGACTGAAGCTTTCTTT	CAWSRTLWDRETEAFF
-	-	TRBV19	TRBJ2-1	TGTGCCAGTAGTATAAATGCGGATGAGCAGTTCTTC	CASSINADEQFF
TRBD1	-	TRBV28	TRBJ2-7	TGTGCCAGCAGTTGGGACAGGTTCCCCTCCTACGAGCAGTACTTC	CASSWDRFPSYEQYF
TRBD2	few	TRBV5-4	TRBJ2-3	TGTGCCAGCAGCTTGGAGGGTAGCGGGCCATATACGCAGTATTTT	CASSLEGSGPYTQYF
-	-	TRBV3-1/TRBV3-2	TRBJ1-1	TGTGCCAGCAGCCAAGACGAGTGGGGTCGCTTTCGCCTGAACACTGAAGCTTTCTTT	CASSQDEWGRFRLNTEAFF
-	-	TRBV18	TRBJ1-5	TGTGCCAGCTCACCACCGACTTCTGTTCAGCCCCAGCATTTT	CASSPPTSVQPQHF
-	-	TRBV28	TRBJ1-1	TGTGCCAGCAGTTTAGGCCCCGCGGGGAACACTGAAGCTTTCTTT	CASSLGPAGNTEAFF